This TCR beta chain was captured in a study of regulatory T cells in long-lasting Graves disease. Study-wide findings and caveats: Researchers reported studying only peripheral blood, not thyroid tissue.

This clonotype appeared many times. Its matching antigen is unknown. This CDR3 contains 11 residues. The germline V gene has CDR1 MNHEY and CDR2 SVGEGT. Trimming removed 6 bases from V and 5 bases from J, with 7 bases in between. Assembly of TCR beta libraries relied on iRepertoire HTBI primers together with Arm-PCR of CDR3 regions. TCRdb independently ran MiXCR on the multiplex PCR reads; one entry per CDR3 protein. The data hold a few hundred thousand distinct CDR3 sequences, with less than 30% observed a single time. Described time point: persistent/refractory GD, antithyroid drugs over 5 years with positive TRAb. RNA from PBMCs was the source of the TCR library. Patients all came to the study from an endocrinology department in Xi'an, China.

The sequencing here drew on peripheral blood mononuclear cells (PBMCs), taken when the disease was refractory, from a patient treated with antithyroid drugs. V and J are TRBV6-2 or TRBV6-3 and TRBJ2-5; D unclear. The sequence came from a woman aged 40 to 50 with Graves disease. The chain's CDR3 is CASSYAETQYF. CDR3 coding DNA: TGTGCCAGCAGCTACGCGGAGACCCAGTACTTC.